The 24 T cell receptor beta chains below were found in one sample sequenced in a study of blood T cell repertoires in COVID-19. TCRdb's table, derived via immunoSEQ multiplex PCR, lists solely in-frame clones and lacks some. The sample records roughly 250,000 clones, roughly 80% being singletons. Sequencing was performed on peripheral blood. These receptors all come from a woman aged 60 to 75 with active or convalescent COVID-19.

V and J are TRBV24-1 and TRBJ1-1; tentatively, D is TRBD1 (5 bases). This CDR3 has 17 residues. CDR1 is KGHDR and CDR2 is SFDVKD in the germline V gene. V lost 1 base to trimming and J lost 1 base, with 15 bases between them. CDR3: CATSDLPTLGGNTEAFF. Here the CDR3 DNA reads TGTGCCACCAGTGATTTACCAACGCTCGGGGGGAACACTGAAGCTTTCTTT.

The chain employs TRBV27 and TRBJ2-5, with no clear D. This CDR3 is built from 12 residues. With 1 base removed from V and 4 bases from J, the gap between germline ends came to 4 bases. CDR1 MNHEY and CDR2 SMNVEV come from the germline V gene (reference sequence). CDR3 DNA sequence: TGTGCCAGCAGTTTATGTCTAGAGACCCAGTACTTC. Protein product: CASSLCLETQYF.

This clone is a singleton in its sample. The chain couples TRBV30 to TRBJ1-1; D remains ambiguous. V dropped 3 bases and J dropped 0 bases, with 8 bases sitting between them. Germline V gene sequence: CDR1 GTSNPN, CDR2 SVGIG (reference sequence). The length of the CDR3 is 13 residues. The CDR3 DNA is TGTGCCTGGAGGGGCTATCTGAACACTGAAGCTTTCTTT. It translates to CAWRGYLNTEAFF.

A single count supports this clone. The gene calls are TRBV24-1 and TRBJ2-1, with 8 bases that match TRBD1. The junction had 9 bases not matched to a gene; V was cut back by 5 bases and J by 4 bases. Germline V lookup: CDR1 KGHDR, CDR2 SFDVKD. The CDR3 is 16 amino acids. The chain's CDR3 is CATSGPGRDRYNEQFF. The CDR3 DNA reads TGTGCCACCAGTGGCCCCGGTCGGGACAGGTACAATGAGCAGTTCTTC.

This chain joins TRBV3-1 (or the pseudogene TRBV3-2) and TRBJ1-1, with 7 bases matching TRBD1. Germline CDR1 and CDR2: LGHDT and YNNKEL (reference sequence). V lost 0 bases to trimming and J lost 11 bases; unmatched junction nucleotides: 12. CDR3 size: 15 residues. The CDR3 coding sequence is TGTGCCAGCAGCCAAGATGACAGGGCCCCCCTTAGGGCTTTCTTT. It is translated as CASSQDDRAPLRAFF.

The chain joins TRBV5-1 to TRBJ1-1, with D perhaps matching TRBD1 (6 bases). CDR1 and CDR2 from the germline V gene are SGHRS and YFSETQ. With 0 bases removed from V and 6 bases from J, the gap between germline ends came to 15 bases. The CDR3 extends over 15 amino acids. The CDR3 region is CASSLVTGSRSEAFF. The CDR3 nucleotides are TGCGCCAGCAGCTTGGTTACAGGGTCTCGATCTGAAGCTTTCTTT.

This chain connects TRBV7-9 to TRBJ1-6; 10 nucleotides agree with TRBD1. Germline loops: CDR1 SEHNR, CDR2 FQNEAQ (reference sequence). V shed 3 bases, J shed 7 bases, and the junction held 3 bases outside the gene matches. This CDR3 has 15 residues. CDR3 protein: CASSLDRGTNSPLHF. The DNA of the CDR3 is TGTGCCAGCAGCTTGGACAGGGGGACGAATTCACCCCTCCACTTT.

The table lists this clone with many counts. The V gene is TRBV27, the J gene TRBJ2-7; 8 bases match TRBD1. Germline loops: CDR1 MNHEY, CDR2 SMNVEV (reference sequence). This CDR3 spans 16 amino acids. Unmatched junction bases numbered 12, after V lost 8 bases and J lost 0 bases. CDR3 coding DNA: TGTGCCAGCCTTGGAAGGACAGGGCTGAACTCCTACGAGCAGTACTTC. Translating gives CASLGRTGLNSYEQYF.

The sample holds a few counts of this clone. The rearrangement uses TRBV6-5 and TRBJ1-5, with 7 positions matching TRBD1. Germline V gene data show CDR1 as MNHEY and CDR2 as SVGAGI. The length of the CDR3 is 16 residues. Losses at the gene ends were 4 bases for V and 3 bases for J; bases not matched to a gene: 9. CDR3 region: CASSSARQGHNQPQHF. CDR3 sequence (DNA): TGTGCCAGCAGTTCCGCCCGACAGGGCCACAATCAGCCCCAGCATTTT.

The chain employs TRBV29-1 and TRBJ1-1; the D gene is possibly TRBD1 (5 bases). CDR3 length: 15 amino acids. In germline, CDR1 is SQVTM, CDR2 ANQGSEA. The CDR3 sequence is CTPGKGIWSRTEAFF. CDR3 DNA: TGCACCCCGGGAAAGGGGATTTGGTCGAGGACTGAAGCTTTCTTT.

The chain's CDR3 is CASSLERDYGYTF. DNA for the CDR3: TGTGCCAGTAGTCTCGAGAGGGACTATGGCTACACCTTC. This chain links TRBV19 with TRBJ1-2; D remains ambiguous. The V gene lost 5 bases and the J gene lost 3 bases, with 10 bases spanning the gap. The length of the CDR3 is 13 residues. Germline loops: CDR1 LNHDA, CDR2 SQIVND (reference sequence).

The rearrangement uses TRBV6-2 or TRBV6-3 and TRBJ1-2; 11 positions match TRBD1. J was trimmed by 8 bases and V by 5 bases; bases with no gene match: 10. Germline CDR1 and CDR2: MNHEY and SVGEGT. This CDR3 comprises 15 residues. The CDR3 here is CASSQGDRGRGGYTF. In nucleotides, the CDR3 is TGTGCCAGCAGTCAAGGGGACAGGGGGAGAGGCGGCTACACCTTC.

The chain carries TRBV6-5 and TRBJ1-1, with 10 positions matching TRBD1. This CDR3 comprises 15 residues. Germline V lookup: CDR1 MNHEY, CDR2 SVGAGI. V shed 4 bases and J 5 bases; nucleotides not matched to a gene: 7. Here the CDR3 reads CASSSDRGLGTEAFF. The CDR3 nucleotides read TGTGCCAGCAGTTCTGACAGGGGGCTGGGGACTGAAGCTTTCTTT.

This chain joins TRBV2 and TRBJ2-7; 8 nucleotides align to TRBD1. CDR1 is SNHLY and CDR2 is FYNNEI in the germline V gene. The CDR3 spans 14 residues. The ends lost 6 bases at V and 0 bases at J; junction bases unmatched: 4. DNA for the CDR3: TGTGCCAGCAGCCGGGACAGGACCTCCTACGAGCAGTACTTC. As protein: CASSRDRTSYEQYF.

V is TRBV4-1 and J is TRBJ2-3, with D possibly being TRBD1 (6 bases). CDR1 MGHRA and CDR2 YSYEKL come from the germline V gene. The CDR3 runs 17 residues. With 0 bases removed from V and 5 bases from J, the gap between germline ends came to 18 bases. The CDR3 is CASSQDEGQAFLDTQYF. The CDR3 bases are TGCGCCAGCAGCCAAGACGAGGGACAAGCCTTTTTAGATACGCAGTATTTT.

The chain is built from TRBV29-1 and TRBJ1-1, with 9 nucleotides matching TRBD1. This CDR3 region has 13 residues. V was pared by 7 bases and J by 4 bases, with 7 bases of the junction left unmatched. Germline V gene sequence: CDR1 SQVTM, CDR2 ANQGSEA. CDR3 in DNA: TGCAGCGGGGGACAGGGCAGATTCACTGAAGCTTTCTTT. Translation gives CSGGQGRFTEAFF.

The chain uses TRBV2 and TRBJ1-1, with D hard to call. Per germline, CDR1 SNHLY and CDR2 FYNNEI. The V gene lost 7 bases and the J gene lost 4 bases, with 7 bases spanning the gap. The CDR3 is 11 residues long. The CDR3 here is CASKGVTEAFF. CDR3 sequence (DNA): TGTGCCAGCAAAGGAGTCACTGAAGCTTTCTTT.

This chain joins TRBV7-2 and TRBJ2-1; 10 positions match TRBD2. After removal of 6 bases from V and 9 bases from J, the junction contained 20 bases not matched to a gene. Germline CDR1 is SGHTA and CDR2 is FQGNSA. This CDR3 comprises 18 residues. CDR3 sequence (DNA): TGTGCCAGCAGACCCACTAGCGGGGTTTTCCTCTTTCGTTCTGAGCAGTTCTTC. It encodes CASRPTSGVFLFRSEQFF.

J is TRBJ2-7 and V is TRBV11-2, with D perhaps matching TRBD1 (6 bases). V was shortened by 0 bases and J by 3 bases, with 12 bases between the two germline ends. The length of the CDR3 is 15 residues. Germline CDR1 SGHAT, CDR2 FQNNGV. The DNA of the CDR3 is TGTGCCAGCAGCTTAGAACGACAGGCCAACTACGAGCAGTACTTC. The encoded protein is CASSLERQANYEQYF.

In nucleotides, the CDR3 is TGTGCCAGCAGTGGGCAGGGAAACACCATATATTTT. It is translated as CASSGQGNTIYF. The rearrangement links TRBV2 to TRBJ1-3; D not resolved. Germline CDR1 and CDR2: SNHLY and FYNNEI. The V end lost 4 bases, the J end lost 4 bases, and 5 bases lay between the germline ends. CDR3 length equals 12 residues.

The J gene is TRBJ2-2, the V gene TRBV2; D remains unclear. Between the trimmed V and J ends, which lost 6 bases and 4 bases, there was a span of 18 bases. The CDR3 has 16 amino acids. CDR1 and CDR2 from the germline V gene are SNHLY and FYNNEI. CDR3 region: CASRVDLWRSTGELFF. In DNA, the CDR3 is TGTGCCAGCAGGGTCGACTTATGGCGGAGCACCGGGGAGCTGTTTTTT.

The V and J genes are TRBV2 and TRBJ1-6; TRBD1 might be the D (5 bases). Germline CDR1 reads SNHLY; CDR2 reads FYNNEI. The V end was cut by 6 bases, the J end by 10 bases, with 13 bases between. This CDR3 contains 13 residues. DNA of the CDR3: TGTGCCAGCAGGCCCCTGGGGGGATCACCCCTCCACTTT. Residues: CASRPLGGSPLHF.

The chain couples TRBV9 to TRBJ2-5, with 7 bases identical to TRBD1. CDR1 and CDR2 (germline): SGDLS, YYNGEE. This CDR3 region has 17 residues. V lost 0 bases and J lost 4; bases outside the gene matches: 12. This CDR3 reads CASSVGRSGGVRETQYF. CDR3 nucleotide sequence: TGTGCCAGCAGCGTAGGGAGGTCAGGGGGAGTTCGAGAGACCCAGTACTTC.

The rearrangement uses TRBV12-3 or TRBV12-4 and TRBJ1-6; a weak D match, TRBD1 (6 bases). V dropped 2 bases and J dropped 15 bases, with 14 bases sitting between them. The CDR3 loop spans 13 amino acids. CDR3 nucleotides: TGTGCCAGCAGTTTACAGGGGAAGAATGACCTCCACTTT. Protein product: CASSLQGKNDLHF.